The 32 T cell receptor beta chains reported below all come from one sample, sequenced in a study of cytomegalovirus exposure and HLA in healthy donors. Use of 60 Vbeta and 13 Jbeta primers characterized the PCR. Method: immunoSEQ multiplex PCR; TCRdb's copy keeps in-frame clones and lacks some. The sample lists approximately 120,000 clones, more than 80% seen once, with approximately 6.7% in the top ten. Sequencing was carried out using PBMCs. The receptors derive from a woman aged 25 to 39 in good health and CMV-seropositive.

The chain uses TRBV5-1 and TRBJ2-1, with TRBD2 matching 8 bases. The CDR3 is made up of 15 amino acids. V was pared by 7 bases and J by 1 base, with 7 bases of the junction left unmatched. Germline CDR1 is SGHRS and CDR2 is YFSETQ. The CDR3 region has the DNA TGCGCCAGCTGGATTACGGGAGGGTCCTACAATGAGCAGTTCTTC. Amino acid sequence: CASWITGGSYNEQFF. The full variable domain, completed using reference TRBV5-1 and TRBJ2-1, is KAGVTQTPRYLIKTRGQQVTLSCSPISGHRSVSWYQQTPGQGLQFLFEYFSETQRNKGNFPGRFSGRQFSNSRSEMNVSTLELGDSALYLCASWITGGSYNEQFFGPGTRLTVL.

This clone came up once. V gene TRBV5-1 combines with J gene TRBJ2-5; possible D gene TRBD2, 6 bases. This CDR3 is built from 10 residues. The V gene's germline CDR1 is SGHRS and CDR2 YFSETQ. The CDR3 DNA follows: TGCGCTCCGGGGGAAGAGACCCAGTACTTC. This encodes CAPGEETQYF.

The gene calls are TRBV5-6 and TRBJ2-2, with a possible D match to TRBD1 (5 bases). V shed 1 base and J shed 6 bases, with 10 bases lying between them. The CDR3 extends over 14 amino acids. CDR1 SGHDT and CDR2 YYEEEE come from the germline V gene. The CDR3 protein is CASSLIGAAGELFF. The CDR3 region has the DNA TGTGCCAGCAGCTTGATTGGGGCAGCCGGGGAGCTGTTTTTT. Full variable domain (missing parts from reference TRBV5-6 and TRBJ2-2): DAGVTQSPTHLIKTRGQQVTLRCSPKSGHDTVSWYQQALGQGPQFIFQYYEEEERQRGNFPDRFSGHQFPNYSSELNVNALLLGDSALYLCASSLIGAAGELFFGEGSRLTVL.

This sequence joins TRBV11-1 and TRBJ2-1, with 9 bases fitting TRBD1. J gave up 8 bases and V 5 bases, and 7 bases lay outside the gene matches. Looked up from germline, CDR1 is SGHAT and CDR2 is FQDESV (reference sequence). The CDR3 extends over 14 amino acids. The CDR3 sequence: CASSLGQGLHEQFF. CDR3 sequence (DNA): TGTGCCAGCAGCCTCGGACAGGGGTTACATGAGCAGTTCTTC.

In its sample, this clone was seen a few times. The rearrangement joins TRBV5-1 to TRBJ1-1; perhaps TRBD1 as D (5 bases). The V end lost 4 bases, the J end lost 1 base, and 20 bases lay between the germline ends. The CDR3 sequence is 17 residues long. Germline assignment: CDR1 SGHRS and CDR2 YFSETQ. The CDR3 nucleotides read TGCGCCAGCAGCCTCGGGACTCTCGTTATCTCGAACACTGAAGCTTTCTTT. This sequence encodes CASSLGTLVISNTEAFF.

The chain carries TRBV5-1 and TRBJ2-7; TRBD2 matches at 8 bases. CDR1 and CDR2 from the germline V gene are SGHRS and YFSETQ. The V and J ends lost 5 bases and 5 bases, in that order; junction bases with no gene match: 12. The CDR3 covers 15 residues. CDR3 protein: CASRALSGSYDEQYF. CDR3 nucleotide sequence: TGCGCCAGCAGGGCCCTAAGCGGGAGTTACGACGAGCAGTACTTC.

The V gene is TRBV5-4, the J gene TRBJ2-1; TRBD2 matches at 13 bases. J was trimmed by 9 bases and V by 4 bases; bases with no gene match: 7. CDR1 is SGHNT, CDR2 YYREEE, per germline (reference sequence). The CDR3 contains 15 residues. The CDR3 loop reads CASSPGLAGVGEQFF. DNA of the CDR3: TGTGCCAGCAGCCCTGGACTAGCGGGAGTAGGTGAGCAGTTCTTC. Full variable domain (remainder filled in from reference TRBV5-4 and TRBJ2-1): ETGVTQSPTHLIKTRGQQVTLRCSSQSGHNTVSWYQQALGQGPQFIFQYYREEENGRGNFPPRFSGLQFPNYSSELNVNALELDDSALYLCASSPGLAGVGEQFFGPGTRLTVL.

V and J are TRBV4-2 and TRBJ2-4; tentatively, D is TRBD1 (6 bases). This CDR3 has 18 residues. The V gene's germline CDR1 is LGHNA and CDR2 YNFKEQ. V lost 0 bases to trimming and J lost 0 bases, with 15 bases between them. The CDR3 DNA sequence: TGTGCCAGCAGCCAAGAGTCGGGTGGACAGATAGCCAAAAACATTCAGTACTTC. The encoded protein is CASSQESGGQIAKNIQYF.

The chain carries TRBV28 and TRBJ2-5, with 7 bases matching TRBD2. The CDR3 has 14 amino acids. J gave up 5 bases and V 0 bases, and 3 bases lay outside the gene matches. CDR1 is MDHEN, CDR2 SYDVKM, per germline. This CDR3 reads CASSLWGEGETQYF. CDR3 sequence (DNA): TGTGCCAGCAGTTTATGGGGGGAGGGGGAGACCCAGTACTTC. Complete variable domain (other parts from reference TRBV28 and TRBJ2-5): DVKVTQSSRYLVKRTGEKVFLECVQDMDHENMFWYRQDPGLGLRLIYFSYDVKMKEKGDIPEGYSVSREKKERFSLILESASTNQTSMYLCASSLWGEGETQYFGPGTRLLVL.

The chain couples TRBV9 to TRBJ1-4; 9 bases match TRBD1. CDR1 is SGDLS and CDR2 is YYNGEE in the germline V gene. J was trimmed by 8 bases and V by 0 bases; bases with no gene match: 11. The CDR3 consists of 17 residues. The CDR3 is CASSVGPGQGAEEKLFF. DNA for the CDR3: TGTGCCAGCAGCGTAGGGCCGGGACAGGGTGCGGAGGAAAAACTGTTTTTT.

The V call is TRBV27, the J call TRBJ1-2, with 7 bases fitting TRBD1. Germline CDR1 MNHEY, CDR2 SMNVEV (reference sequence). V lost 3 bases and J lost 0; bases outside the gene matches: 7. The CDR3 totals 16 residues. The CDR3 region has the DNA TGTGCCAGCAGTTTTTTGACAGGGCTTACTAACTATGGCTACACCTTC. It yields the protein CASSFLTGLTNYGYTF.

CDR3: CASSQAGAGNTIYF. The CDR3 DNA is TGTGCCAGCAGCCAAGCGGGGGCTGGAAACACCATATATTTT. V gene TRBV14 combines with J gene TRBJ1-3; a weak D match, TRBD1 (5 bases). The CDR3 spans 14 residues. Germline loops: CDR1 SGHDN, CDR2 FVKESK. V shed 1 base and J shed 2 bases, with 6 bases lying between them.

The CDR3 sequence is CASSLRGFPNEPQHF. The CDR3 bases are TGTGCCAGCAGCTTGAGAGGGTTCCCAAATGAGCCCCAGCATTTT. The chain uses TRBV5-6 and TRBJ1-5; D ambiguous. This CDR3 is built from 15 residues. CDR1 is SGHDT, CDR2 YYEEEE, per germline. V shed 1 base and J shed 8 bases, with 16 bases lying between them.

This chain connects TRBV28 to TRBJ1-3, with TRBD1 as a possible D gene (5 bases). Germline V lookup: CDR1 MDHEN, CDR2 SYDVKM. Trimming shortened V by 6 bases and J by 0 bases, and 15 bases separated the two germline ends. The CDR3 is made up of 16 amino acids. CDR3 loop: CASSRQKILSGNTIYF. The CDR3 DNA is TGTGCCAGCAGCCGACAGAAGATACTCTCTGGAAACACCATATATTTT.

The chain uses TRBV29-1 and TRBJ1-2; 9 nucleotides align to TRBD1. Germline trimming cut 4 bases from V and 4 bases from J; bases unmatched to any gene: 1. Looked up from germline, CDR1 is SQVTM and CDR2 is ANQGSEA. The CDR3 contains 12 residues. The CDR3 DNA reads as TGCAGCGTTGTACAGGGGGCCTATGGCTACACCTTC. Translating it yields CSVVQGAYGYTF.

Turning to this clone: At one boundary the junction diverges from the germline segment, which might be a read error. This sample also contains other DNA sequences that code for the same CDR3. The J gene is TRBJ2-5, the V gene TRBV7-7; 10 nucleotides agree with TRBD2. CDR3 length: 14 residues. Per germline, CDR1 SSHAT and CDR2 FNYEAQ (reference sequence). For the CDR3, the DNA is TGTGCTAGCAGCTTAGGGACTAGCGCGGAGACCCAGTACTTC. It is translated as CASSLGTSAETQYF.

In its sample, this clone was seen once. The chain's CDR3 is CAWAGTGGFGYTF. The CDR3 DNA reads TGTGCCTGGGCCGGGACAGGGGGCTTTGGCTACACCTTC. The chain uses TRBV30 and TRBJ1-2; 12 bases agree with TRBD1. Germline V gene data show CDR1 as GTSNPN and CDR2 as SVGIG (reference sequence). V lost 5 bases and J lost 7; bases outside the gene matches: 5. There are 13 residues in the CDR3. The variable domain in full, completed from reference TRBV30 and TRBJ1-2, reads SQTIHQWPATLVQPVGSPLSLECTVEGTSNPNLYWYRQAAGRGLQLLFYSVGIGQISSEVPQNLSASRPQDRQFILSSKKLLLSDSGFYLCAWAGTGGFGYTFGSGTRLTVV.

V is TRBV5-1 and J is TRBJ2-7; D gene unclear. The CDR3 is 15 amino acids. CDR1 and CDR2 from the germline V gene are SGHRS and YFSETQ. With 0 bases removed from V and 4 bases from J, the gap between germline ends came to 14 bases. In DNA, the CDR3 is TGCGCCAGCAGCTTGGCTACCGGGTGGAAATACGAGCAGTACTTC. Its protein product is CASSLATGWKYEQYF.

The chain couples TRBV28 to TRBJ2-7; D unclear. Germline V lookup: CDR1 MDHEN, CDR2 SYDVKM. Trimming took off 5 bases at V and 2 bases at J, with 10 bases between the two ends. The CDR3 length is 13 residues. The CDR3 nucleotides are TGTGCCAGCAGTCCTACCTCGACCTACGAGCAGTACTTC. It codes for CASSPTSTYEQYF.

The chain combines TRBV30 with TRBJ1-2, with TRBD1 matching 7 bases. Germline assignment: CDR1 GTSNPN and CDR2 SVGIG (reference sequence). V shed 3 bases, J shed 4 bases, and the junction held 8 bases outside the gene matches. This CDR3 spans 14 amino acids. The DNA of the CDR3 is TGTGCCTGGAGCGTCGGGACAGTCATCTATGGCTACACCTTC. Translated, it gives CAWSVGTVIYGYTF.

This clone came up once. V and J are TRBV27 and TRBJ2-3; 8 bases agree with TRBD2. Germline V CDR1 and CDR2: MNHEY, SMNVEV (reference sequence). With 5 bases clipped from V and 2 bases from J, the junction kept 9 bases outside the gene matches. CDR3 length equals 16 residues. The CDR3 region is CASSTRTSGYTDTQYF. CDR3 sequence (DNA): TGTGCCAGCAGTACTCGTACTAGCGGCTACACAGATACGCAGTATTTT.

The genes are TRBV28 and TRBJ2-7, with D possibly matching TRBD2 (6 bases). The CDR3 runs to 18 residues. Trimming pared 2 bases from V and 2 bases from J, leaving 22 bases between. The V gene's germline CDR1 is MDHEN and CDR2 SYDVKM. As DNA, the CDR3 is TGTGCCAGCAGTTTAAGGTGGGGTGTGGCCGGGGGAGCCTACGAGCAGTACTTC. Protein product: CASSLRWGVAGGAYEQYF.

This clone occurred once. The CDR3 coding sequence is TGTGCCAGCAGCGTAGCTGGGGGGGGGACCTATGGCTACACCTTC. The encoded protein is CASSVAGGGTYGYTF. The chain joins TRBV9 to TRBJ1-2, with D maybe TRBD1 (5 bases). V was clipped by 0 bases and J by 4 bases, with 13 bases between them. Germline V gene lookup returns CDR1 SGDLS and CDR2 YYNGEE. This CDR3 spans 15 amino acids.

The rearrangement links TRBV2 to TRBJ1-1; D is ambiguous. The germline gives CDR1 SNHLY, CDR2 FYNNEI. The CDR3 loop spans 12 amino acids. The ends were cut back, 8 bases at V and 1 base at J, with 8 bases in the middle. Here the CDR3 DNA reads TGTGCCAGCGAGCACTCGAACACTGAAGCTTTCTTT. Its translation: CASEHSNTEAFF.

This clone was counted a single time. The CDR3 DNA follows: TGTGCCAGCGCCTATGGGGGAGGAGAAGAGACCCAGTACTTC. Its protein is CASAYGGGEETQYF. The chain links TRBV27 to TRBJ2-5, with a weak D call TRBD2 (6 bases). V lost 8 bases, J lost 3 bases, and 16 bases lay in between. The CDR3 consists of 14 residues. CDR1 and CDR2 (germline): MNHEY, SMNVEV (reference sequence).

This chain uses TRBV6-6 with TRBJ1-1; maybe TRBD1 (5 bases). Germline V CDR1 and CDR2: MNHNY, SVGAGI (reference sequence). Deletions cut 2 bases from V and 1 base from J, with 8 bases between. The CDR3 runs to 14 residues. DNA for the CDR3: TGTGCCAGCAGTTACCGAACAGGGAACACTGAAGCTTTCTTT. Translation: CASSYRTGNTEAFF.

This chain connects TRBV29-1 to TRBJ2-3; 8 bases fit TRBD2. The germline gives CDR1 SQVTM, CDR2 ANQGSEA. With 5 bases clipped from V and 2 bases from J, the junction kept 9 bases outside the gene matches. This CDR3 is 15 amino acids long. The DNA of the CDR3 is TGCAGCGTTCTTAGCGGGGAGATTTCCACAGATACGCAGTATTTT. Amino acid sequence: CSVLSGEISTDTQYF.

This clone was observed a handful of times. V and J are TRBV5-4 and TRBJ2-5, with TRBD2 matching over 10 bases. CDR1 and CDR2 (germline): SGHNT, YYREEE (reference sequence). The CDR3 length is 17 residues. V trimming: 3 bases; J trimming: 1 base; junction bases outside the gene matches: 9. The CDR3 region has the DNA TGTGCCAGCAGCTCGTTAGGACTAGCGGACATCCAAGAGACCCAGTACTTC. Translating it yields CASSSLGLADIQETQYF.

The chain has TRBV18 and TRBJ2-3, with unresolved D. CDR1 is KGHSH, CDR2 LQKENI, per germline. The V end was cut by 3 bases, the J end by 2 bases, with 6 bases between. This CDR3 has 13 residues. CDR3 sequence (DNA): TGTGCCAGCTCACCGCCTAACACAGATACGCAGTATTTT. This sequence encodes CASSPPNTDTQYF. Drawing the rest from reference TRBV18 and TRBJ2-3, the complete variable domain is NAGVMQNPRHLVRRRGQEARLRCSPMKGHSHVYWYRQLPEEGLKFMVYLQKENIIDESGMPKERFSAEFPKEGPSILRIQQVVRGDSAAYFCASSPPNTDTQYFGPGTRLTVL.

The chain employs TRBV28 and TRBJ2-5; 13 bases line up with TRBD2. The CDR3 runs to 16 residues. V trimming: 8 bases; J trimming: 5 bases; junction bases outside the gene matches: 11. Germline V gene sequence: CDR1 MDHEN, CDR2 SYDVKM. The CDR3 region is CASSQGGTSGDETQYF. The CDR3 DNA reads TGTGCCAGCTCCCAGGGGGGGACTAGCGGGGATGAGACCCAGTACTTC.

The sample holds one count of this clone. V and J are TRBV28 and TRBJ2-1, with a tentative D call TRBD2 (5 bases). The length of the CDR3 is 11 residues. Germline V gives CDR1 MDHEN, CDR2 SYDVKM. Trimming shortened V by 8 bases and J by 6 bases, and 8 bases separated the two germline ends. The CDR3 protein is CASCGSNEQFF. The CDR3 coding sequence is TGTGCCAGCTGTGGGAGCAATGAGCAGTTCTTC.

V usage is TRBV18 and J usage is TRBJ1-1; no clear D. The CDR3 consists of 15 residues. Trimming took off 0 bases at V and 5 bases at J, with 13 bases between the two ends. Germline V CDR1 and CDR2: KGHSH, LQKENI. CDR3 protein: CASSPPSGSQTEAFF. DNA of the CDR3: TGTGCCAGCTCACCACCATCCGGGTCTCAGACTGAAGCTTTCTTT.